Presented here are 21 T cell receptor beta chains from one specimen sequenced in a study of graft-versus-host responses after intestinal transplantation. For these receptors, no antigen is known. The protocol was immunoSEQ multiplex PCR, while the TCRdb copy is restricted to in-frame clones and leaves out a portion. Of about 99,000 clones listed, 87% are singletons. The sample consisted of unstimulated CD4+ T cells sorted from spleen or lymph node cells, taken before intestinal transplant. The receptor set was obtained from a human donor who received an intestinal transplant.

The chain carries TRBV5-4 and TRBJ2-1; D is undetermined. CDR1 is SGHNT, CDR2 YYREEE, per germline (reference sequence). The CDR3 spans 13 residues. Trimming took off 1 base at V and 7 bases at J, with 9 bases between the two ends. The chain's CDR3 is CASSLNSRNEQFF. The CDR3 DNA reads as TGTGCCAGCAGCTTGAATAGCCGAAATGAGCAGTTCTTC.

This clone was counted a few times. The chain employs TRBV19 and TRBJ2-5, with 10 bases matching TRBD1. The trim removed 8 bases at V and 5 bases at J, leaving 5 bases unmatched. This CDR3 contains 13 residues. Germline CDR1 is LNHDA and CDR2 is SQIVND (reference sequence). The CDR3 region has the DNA TGTGCCAGTTGGGGACAGGGGACGGAGACCCAGTACTTC. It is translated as CASWGQGTETQYF.

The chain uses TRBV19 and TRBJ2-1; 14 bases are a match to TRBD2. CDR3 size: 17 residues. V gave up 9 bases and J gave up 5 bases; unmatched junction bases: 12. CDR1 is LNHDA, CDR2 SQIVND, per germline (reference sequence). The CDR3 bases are TGTGCCAGCCAACCTTATGGACTAGCGGGAGGTAACAATGAGCAGTTCTTC. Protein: CASQPYGLAGGNNEQFF.

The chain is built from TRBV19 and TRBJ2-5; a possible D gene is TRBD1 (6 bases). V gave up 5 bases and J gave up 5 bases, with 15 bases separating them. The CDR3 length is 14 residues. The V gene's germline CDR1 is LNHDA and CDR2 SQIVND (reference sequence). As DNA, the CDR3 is TGTGCCAGTAGTGTACAGGGAACCGGGGAGACCCAGTACTTC. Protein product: CASSVQGTGETQYF.

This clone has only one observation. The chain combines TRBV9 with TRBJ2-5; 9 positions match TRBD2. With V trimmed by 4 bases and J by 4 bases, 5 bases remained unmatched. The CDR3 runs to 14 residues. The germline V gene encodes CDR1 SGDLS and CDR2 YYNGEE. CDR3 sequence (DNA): TGTGCCAGCAGCCGGGCGGGAGGGCCAGAGACCCAGTACTTC. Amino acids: CASSRAGGPETQYF.

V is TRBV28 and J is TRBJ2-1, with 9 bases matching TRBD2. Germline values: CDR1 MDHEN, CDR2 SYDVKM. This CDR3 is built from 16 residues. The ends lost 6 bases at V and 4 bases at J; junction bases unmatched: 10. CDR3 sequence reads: CASREDSGGRYNEQFF. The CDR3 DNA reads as TGTGCCAGCAGAGAGGATAGCGGGGGACGATACAATGAGCAGTTCTTC.

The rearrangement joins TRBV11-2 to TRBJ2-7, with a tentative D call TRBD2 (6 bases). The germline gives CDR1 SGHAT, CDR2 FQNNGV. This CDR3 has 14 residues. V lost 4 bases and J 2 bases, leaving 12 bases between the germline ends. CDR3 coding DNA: TGTGCCAGCAGCTGGACACGGGGGACCTACGAGCAGTACTTC. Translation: CASSWTRGTYEQYF.

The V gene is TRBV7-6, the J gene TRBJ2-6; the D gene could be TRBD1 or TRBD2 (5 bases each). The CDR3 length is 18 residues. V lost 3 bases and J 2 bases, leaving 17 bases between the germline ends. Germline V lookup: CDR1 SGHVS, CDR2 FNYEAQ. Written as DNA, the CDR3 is TGTGCCAGCAGCTTTGGGACCGGCATGGGGGCTGGGGCCAACGTCCTGACTTTC. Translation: CASSFGTGMGAGANVLTF.

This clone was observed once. The CDR3 coding sequence is TGCAGCGTTGAAGATCGATACAGCACAGATACGCAGTATTTT. Encoded protein: CSVEDRYSTDTQYF. The genes are TRBV29-1 and TRBJ2-3; D is unresolved. CDR3 length equals 14 residues. With 0 bases removed from V and 0 bases from J, the gap between germline ends came to 7 bases. Germline V CDR1 and CDR2: SQVTM, ANQGSEA.

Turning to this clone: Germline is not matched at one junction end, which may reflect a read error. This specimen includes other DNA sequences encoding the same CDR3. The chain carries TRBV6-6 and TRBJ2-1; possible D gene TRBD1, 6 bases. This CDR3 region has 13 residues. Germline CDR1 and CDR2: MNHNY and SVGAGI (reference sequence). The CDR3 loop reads CASSLQGTDEQFF. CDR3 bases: TGTGCCAGCAGTCTACAGGGTACGGATGAACAGTTCTTC.

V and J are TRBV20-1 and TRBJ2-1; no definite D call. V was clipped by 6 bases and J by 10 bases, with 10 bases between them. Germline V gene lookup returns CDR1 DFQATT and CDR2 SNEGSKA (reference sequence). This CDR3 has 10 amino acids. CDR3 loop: CSATLVEQFF. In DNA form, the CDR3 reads TGCAGTGCAACCCTAGTGGAGCAGTTCTTC.

CDR3 nucleotide sequence: TGTGCCAGCTCACTTCTTGGCAATCAGCCCCAGCATTTT. Translation gives CASSLLGNQPQHF. The chain uses TRBV18 and TRBJ1-5; D ambiguous. V was trimmed by 4 bases and J by 2 bases, leaving 6 bases between them. The CDR3 has 13 residues. Germline V gene lookup returns CDR1 KGHSH and CDR2 LQKENI.

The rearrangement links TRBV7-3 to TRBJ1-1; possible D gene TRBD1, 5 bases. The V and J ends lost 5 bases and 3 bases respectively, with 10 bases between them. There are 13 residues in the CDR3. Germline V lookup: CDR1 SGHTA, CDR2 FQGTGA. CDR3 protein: CASSPDRHTEAFF. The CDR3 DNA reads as TGTGCCAGCAGCCCAGACAGACACACTGAAGCTTTCTTT. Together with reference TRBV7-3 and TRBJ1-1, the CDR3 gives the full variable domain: GAGVSQTPSNKVTEKGKYVELRCDPISGHTALYWYRQSLGQGPEFLIYFQGTGAADDSGLPNDRFFAVRPEGSVSTLKIQRTERGDSAVYLCASSPDRHTEAFFGQGTRLTVV.

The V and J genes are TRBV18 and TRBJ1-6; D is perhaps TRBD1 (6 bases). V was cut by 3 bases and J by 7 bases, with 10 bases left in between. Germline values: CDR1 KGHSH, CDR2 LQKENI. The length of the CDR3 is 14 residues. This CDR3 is CASSPGQQNSPLHF. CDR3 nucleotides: TGTGCCAGCTCACCGGGACAACAGAATTCACCCCTCCACTTT.

The CDR3 spells CASSEAFTGINTEAFF. CDR3 nucleotide sequence: TGTGCCAGCAGTGAAGCATTTACAGGGATAAACACTGAAGCTTTCTTT. This chain links TRBV6-1 with TRBJ1-1; possible D gene TRBD1, 6 bases. The germline V gene encodes CDR1 MNHNS and CDR2 SASEGT. V dropped 0 bases and J dropped 2 bases, with 13 bases sitting between them. The CDR3 covers 16 residues.

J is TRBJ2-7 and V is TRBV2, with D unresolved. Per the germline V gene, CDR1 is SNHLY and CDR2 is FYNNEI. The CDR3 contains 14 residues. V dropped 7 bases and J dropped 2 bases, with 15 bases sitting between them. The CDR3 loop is CASTVGVAAYEQYF. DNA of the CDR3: TGTGCCAGCACCGTCGGTGTCGCAGCCTACGAGCAGTACTTC.

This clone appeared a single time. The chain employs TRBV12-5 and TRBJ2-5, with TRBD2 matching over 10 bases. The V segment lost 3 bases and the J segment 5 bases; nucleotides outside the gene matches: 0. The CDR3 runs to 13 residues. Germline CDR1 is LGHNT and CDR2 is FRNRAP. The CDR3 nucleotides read TGTGCTAGTGGTTTTAGCGGGGGGGAGACCCAGTACTTC. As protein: CASGFSGGETQYF. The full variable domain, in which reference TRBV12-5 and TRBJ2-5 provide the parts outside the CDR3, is DARVTQTPRHKVTEMGQEVTMRCQPILGHNTVFWYRQTMMQGLELLAYFRNRAPLDDSGMPKDRFSAEMPDATLATLKIQPSEPRDSAVYFCASGFSGGETQYFGPGTRLLVL.

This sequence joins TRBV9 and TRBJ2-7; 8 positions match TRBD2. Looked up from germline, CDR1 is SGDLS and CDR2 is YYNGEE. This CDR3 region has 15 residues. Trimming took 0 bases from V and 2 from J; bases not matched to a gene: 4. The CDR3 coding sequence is TGTGCCAGCAGCGTAGAGGCGGGGGGAACCTACGAGCAGTACTTC. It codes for CASSVEAGGTYEQYF.

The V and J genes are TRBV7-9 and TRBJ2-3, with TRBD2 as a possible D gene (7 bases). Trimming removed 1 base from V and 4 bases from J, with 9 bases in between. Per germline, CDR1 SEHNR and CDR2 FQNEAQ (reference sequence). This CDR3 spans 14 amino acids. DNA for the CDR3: TGTGCCAGCAGCTTAGGGGGGGGGCCAGATACGCAGTATTTT. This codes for CASSLGGGPDTQYF.

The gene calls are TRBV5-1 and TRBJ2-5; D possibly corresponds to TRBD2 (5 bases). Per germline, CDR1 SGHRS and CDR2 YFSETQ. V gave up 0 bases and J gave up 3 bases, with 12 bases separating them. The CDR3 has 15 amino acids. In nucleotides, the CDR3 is TGCGCCAGCAGCTTGGGAGGGATAGTAGAAGAGACCCAGTACTTC. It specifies CASSLGGIVEETQYF.

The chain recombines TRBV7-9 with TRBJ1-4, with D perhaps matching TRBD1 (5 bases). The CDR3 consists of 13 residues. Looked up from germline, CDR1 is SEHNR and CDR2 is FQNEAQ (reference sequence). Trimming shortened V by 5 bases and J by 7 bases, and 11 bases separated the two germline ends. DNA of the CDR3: TGTGCCAGCAGCCCCCGGGGGTCTGAAAAACTGTTTTTT. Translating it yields CASSPRGSEKLFF.